Listed here are 6 T cell receptor beta chains from one sample, sequenced in a study of cytomegalovirus exposure and HLA in healthy donors. Use of 60 Vbeta and 13 Jbeta primers characterized the PCR. Data came from immunoSEQ multiplex PCR; TCRdb stores just in-frame clones and leaves some out. Here the sample spans 250,000 to 300,000 clones, roughly 81% being singletons. Sequences were obtained from PBMCs. Receptors originate from a woman aged 40-49 years in good health and CMV-seropositive.

The rearrangement uses TRBV5-1 and TRBJ1-1; TRBD1 agrees at 10 bases. CDR1 SGHRS and CDR2 YFSETQ come from the germline V gene. The CDR3 has 12 amino acids. Trimming at V came to 3 bases and at J to 7 bases, leaving 0 bases not matched to a gene. This CDR3 is CASSWDRGEAFF. CDR3 nucleotide sequence: TGCGCCAGCAGCTGGGACAGGGGTGAAGCTTTCTTT.

Regarding this clone: The junction does not match germline at one end; this may be a read error. The identical CDR3 is also encoded by other nucleotide sequences in the sample. The chain has TRBV29-1 and TRBJ1-1; TRBD1 matches at 9 bases. Germline V lookup: CDR1 SQVTM, CDR2 ANQGSEA. This CDR3 contains 14 residues. The CDR3 sequence is CSVAPGQGNAEAFF. CDR3 nucleotides: TGCAGCGTCGCTCCGGGACAGGGAAACGCTGAGGCTTTCTTT.

The chain uses TRBV18 and TRBJ1-1, with no clear D. The CDR3 length is 15 residues. V was clipped by 0 bases and J by 0 bases, with 8 bases between them. From germline, CDR1 is KGHSH and CDR2 LQKENI. In DNA, the CDR3 is TGTGCCAGCTCACCACCGGCGGGGATGAACACTGAAGCTTTCTTT. Translating gives CASSPPAGMNTEAFF.

The genes are TRBV7-8 and TRBJ2-5; 12 bases agree with TRBD2. The CDR3 loop spans 15 amino acids. The trim removed 6 bases at V and 4 bases at J, leaving 6 bases unmatched. From germline, CDR1 is SGHVS and CDR2 FQNEAQ. The CDR3 is CASSQTSGRRETQYF. The CDR3, as DNA: TGTGCCAGCAGTCAGACTAGCGGGAGACGAGAGACCCAGTACTTC.

This chain connects TRBV6-1 to TRBJ1-3, with 7 bases that match TRBD1. V dropped 5 bases and J dropped 3; count of bases not matched to a gene: 7. Per germline, CDR1 MNHNS and CDR2 SASEGT. CDR3 length: 15 residues. CDR3 bases: TGTGCCAGCAGTCCTGGGACAGTCGGTGGAAACACCATATATTTT. Its protein is CASSPGTVGGNTIYF.

This clone was seen a few times. The chain combines TRBV30 with TRBJ1-3, with 8 bases matching TRBD1. This CDR3 has 15 residues. J gave up 3 bases and V 2 bases, and 6 bases lay outside the gene matches. Germline CDR1 GTSNPN, CDR2 SVGIG (reference sequence). The CDR3 DNA is TGTGCCTGGAGTACTGGACAGGGAAATGGAAACACCATATATTTT. Its protein is CAWSTGQGNGNTIYF.